The T cell receptor beta chain under discussion was sequenced for a study of shared clonotypes between healthy human individuals. Deep level was the assay's run setting. Sorted-subset replicate PCRs used around 220 ng DNA, roughly 28,000 T cell genomes. Using immunoSEQ multiplex PCR, the repertoire was profiled, and TCRdb retains in-frame clones only, with some absent. The sample carries roughly 700,000 clones, 90% recorded once. Study-level points and caveats: An expected dependence of interdonor clonotype sharing on sequencing depth was noted.

The V segment lost 4 bases and the J segment 6 bases; nucleotides outside the gene matches: 9. CDR3 length equals 17 residues. From germline, CDR1 is SGHVS and CDR2 FNYEAQ. A word on this clone: Its matching antigen is unknown.

V usage is TRBV7-6 and J usage is TRBJ2-3, with TRBD2 matching over 14 bases. The clonotype was recovered from a man aged 18 to 29 in good health. Some clones in this sample may be carry-over from other donors' samples. The sequenced material came from memory CD8+ T cells from PBMCs. The subset was: CD45RO+ cells pooled with CCR7-negative TemRA cells. CDR3 coding DNA: TGTGCCAGCAGCTCGACTAGCGGGAGGGCCCCCGGGGATACGCAGTATTTT. This encodes CASSSTSGRAPGDTQYF.